The entry that follows covers one T cell receptor (beta chain) sequence. This entry belongs to a study of blood T cell repertoires in COVID-19. The wider study: Collection of acute and convalescent COVID-19 samples took place in the United States, Italy and Spain. T cells, B-cell-depleted T cells, or PBMCs supplied cDNA or gDNA.

V shed 11 bases and J shed 7 bases, with 15 bases lying between them. Germline V gives CDR1 MNHNY, CDR2 SVGAGI (reference sequence). This CDR3 contains 11 residues. Measured with immunoSEQ multiplex PCR; TCRdb has only the in-frame clones, and not every one. Of roughly 150,000 clones listed, around nine tenths are singletons. The V and J genes are TRBV6-6 and TRBJ2-7; possibly TRBD1 for D (7 bases). The material sequenced was peripheral blood. This TCR was recovered from a human donor in a cohort sampled during active COVID-19. CDR3 protein: CAAGGQREQYF. The CDR3 DNA is TGTGCCGCCGGGGGACAGCGGGAGCAGTACTTC.